The clone carrying this T cell receptor beta chain was found a few times. The data stem from a study of identical twins. A template switching step contributed a universal primer site, while unique molecular identifiers were present in the cDNA. TCRdb reprocessed the 5' RACE reads via MiXCR and lists one record per CDR3 protein. The repertoire holds roughly 1,500,000 distinct CDR3 sequences, less than 35% seen once, with about 0.27% in the top ten. Sequencing used cord blood. The sequence was collected from a newborn girl in good health.

The CDR3 nucleotides read TGCAGTGCTAGCCCAAACAGGGGCCGGGCCTACGAGCAGTACTTC. Its protein product is CSASPNRGRAYEQYF. This sequence joins TRBV20-1 and TRBJ2-7; TRBD1 aligns across 7 bases. V shed 3 bases and J 2 bases; nucleotides not matched to a gene: 10. Germline CDR1 reads DFQATT; CDR2 reads SNEGSKA (reference sequence). The CDR3 loop spans 15 amino acids.